This T cell receptor beta chain was documented in a study of T cells after yellow fever vaccination (dated by TCRdb to between 2018 and 2021). A note on the overall study: The SMART-Seq v4 Ultra Low Input RNA kit was used to prepare libraries from fractions with low cell numbers. Blood was drawn at multiple timepoints before and after primary and secondary immunization, with bulk PBMC replicates and cell subsets isolated. The cohort comprised two healthy male donors, one aged 18 to 29 and one aged 30 to 40 years. To follow T-cell clones before and after primary and booster YFV17D yellow fever vaccination, bulk TCR alpha and beta repertoires were sequenced over time.

TCR cDNA was synthesized by 5'RACE template switching, which introduced a universal primer site and unique molecular identifiers. cDNA synthesis was primed from both the TCR alpha and TCR beta constant segments. Libraries were amplified in two PCR steps, with sample barcodes and sequencing adapters added in the second step. Sequencing of the libraries was done on either Illumina HiSeq 2500 (2x100 bp) or NovaSeq (2x150 bp). In the source study's methods: Demultiplexing of reads and collapsing into UMI consensus sequences were performed with MIGEC, and V(D)J alignment was carried out with MiXCR. Vaccine-responding clonotypes were defined with edgeR using replicate PBMC samples, requiring FDR below 0.01 and a log2 fold change above 5 up to day 15. Bulk clonotypes were assigned CD4 or CD8 identity according to which sequenced CD4 or CD8 repertoire held them at higher abundance. TCRdb cleaned the public reads at Q25 with fastp, built clones with MiXCR and kept in-frame beta chains. Rows merge per CDR3 protein into single entries with the most common DNA and genes. The V and J calls reflect TCRdb's pipeline rather than the authors' work. The sample table lists just under 600,000 distinct CDR3 sequences, about 13% of them with a count of one. Around 15% of the sample is taken by the ten largest.

This specimen's treatment or condition label, interpreted: live attenuated yellow fever vaccine strain. At each blood-draw timepoint, two biological replicates of bulk PBMCs were collected. PBMCs were isolated from peripheral blood using a standard Ficoll-Paque protocol. TriZol was used to extract RNA from bulk PBMCs, CD4 and CD8 fractions, and dextramer-positive and dextramer-negative fractions. CDR1 and CDR2 are read off the germline V gene (reference sequence) as LNHNV and YYDKDF. There are 14 amino acids in the CDR3, from cysteine to phenylalanine inclusive. The read is trimmed to its CDR3 DNA, 42 bases read in frame from base 1. V is clipped by 8 bases and J by 3 bases, and the sequence between their germline boundaries is 16 bases long. On the study overall, not on this receptor specifically: Because abundant contaminating clonotypes from the bulk population could be contained in FACS-sorted repertoires, computational filtering was required. A small fraction of clonotypes appeared in both the CD4 and CD8 compartments, likely as a result of convergent recombination. The secondary T-cell response was found to be weaker but faster than the primary response, with a peak reached on day 5 rather than on day 15. Because the study included only a couple of donors, the extent to which the findings can be generalized is limited. Most clones expanded after primary vaccination were re-detected after the booster (about 96% of CD4 and around nine tenths of CD8), suggesting broad memory maintenance.

This clonotype was counted only a few times. Its antigen is still unknown. It has no much larger one-base neighbor in the sample; base qualities were not kept. This TCR came from a man under 40 who received the YFV17D yellow fever vaccine. The material was PBMCs, obtained on the day of the yellow fever booster vaccination. The rearranged chain carries TRBV15 and TRBJ2-5; the D region possibly corresponds to TRBD1 (6 bases align). Here is the DNA: TGTGCCACCCAGACAGGCGCCGGTGAAGAGACCCAGTACTTC. This translates into CATQTGAGEETQYF.